This T cell receptor beta chain was identified in a study of breast tumors, draining lymph nodes, adjacent tissues. TCRdb reprocessed the multiplex PCR reads via MiXCR and lists one record per CDR3 protein. Here the sample spans around 150,000 distinct CDR3 sequences, less than 35% being singletons. Samples came from axillary lymph nodes draining the breast cancer. This clonotype was recorded once. Material for sequencing was axillary lymph node tissue. The clonotype was recovered from a female donor with breast cancer. Some clones in this sample may be carry-over from other donors' samples.

The CDR3 bases are TGTGCCAGCAGCTTTGTGGGTACGCAGTATTTT. Residues: CASSFVGTQYF. J is TRBJ2-3 and V is TRBV7-6; no firm D call. The CDR3 covers 11 residues. Germline V gene data show CDR1 as SGHVS and CDR2 as FNYEAQ. V was shortened by 3 bases and J by 8 bases, with 6 bases between the two germline ends.